This T cell receptor beta chain was sequenced for a study of blood T cell repertoires in COVID-19. The overall study: Acute and convalescent COVID-19 samples came from the United States, Italy and Spain. T cells, B-cell-depleted T cells, or PBMCs supplied cDNA or gDNA.

The Seattle patients, enrolled during active infection, were followed longitudinally. In the original analysis: Estimation of nucleated cell counts was performed using reference gene primer amplification. Assay used: immunoSEQ multiplex PCR; TCRdb lists only in-frame clones, some missing. V and J calls and clone size are given by that table; D and trimming were obtained from the DNA. The sample shows around 310,000 clones, around 87% of them seen only once. Trimming removed 4 bases from V and 5 bases from J, with 8 bases in between. CDR1 is SEHNR, CDR2 FQNEAQ, per germline (reference sequence). The CDR3 sequence is 12 residues long.

J is TRBJ1-1 and V is TRBV7-9, with D unresolved. Sequencing was done on a sample of peripheral blood. This TCR was sampled from a woman between 35 and 50 years old with COVID-19, enrolled during active disease. This chain's CDR3 is CASSSSLTEAFF. The CDR3 DNA follows: TGTGCCAGCAGCTCGTCCCTGACTGAAGCTTTCTTT.